This entry lists 10 T cell receptor beta chains sequenced from one sample in a study of a mutant IDH1 vaccine in newly diagnosed glioma. These receptors' targets are unknown. The time point is: week 35, safety follow-up. Every single dose of the vaccine, 300 ug of mutant IDH1 20-mer peptide, came with topical imiquimod. TCRdb's table, derived via immunoSEQ multiplex PCR, lists solely in-frame clones and lacks some. The table records about 54,000 clones, approximately 81% of them present only once. The source was PBMCs, collected from a glioma patient whose treatment included an IDH1 peptide vaccine. Receptors were obtained from a woman aged 18-29 years with glioma.

The chain links TRBV29-1 to TRBJ1-2; unclear D gene. The CDR3 contains 14 residues. Germline V lookup: CDR1 SQVTM, CDR2 ANQGSEA. The V and J ends lost 0 bases and 5 bases respectively, with 13 bases between them. The CDR3 reads CSVEEPGRPYGYTF. The CDR3 region has the DNA TGCAGCGTTGAAGAGCCCGGGCGCCCGTATGGCTACACCTTC. The whole variable domain, remainder taken from reference TRBV29-1 and TRBJ1-2, is SAVISQKPSRDICQRGTSLTIQCQVDSQVTMMFWYRQQPGQSLTLIATANQGSEATYESGFVIDKFPISRPNLTFSTLTVSNMSPEDSSIYLCSVEEPGRPYGYTFGSGTRLTVV.

This clone was detected only a few times. The chain joins TRBV7-8 to TRBJ1-5; a weak D match, TRBD1 (6 bases). This CDR3 spans 16 amino acids. Trimming pared 5 bases from V and 4 bases from J, leaving 18 bases between. Germline CDR1 is SGHVS and CDR2 is FQNEAQ. The CDR3 DNA follows: TGTGCCAGCAGCAGCCGGGACACGGGTAGAAATCAGCCCCAGCATTTT. Its protein is CASSSRDTGRNQPQHF.

The V gene is TRBV4-1, the J gene TRBJ1-5; no definite D call. Looked up from germline, CDR1 is MGHRA and CDR2 is YSYEKL. The CDR3 runs to 13 residues. V lost 4 bases and J 4 bases, leaving 8 bases between the germline ends. CDR3 in DNA: TGCGCCAGCAGCCTCAGCCGGAATCAGCCCCAGCATTTT. It encodes CASSLSRNQPQHF.

This clone was counted a single time. The chain is built from TRBV7-9 and TRBJ2-1; possibly TRBD1 for D (5 bases). The germline gives CDR1 SEHNR, CDR2 FQNEAQ (reference sequence). Trimming removed 1 base from V and 7 bases from J, with 8 bases in between. The CDR3 covers 13 residues. For the CDR3, the DNA is TGTGCCAGCAGCTTAGAGGGGTGGAATGAGCAGTTCTTC. Protein: CASSLEGWNEQFF.

Here the CDR3 DNA reads TGTGCCTGCACAACGACCCCAGTTGGCTACAATGAGCAGTTCTTC. Protein sequence: CACTTTPVGYNEQFF. The chain has TRBV30 and TRBJ2-1; D not certain. CDR1 and CDR2 from the germline V gene are GTSNPN and SVGIG (reference sequence). This CDR3 is built from 15 residues. Trimming stripped 6 bases from V and 3 bases from J, with 18 bases between.

The chain uses TRBV27 and TRBJ2-5; 7 bases line up with TRBD2. Trimming removed 7 bases from V and 5 bases from J; junction bases left unmatched: 10. The CDR3 has 14 amino acids. Germline lookup yields CDR1 MNHEY and CDR2 SMNVEV (reference sequence). DNA of the CDR3: TGTGCCAGCAACGAGGGCGGGAGTCGGGAGACCCAGTACTTC. Translating gives CASNEGGSRETQYF.

This rearrangement joins TRBV5-4 to TRBJ1-1; D gene unclear. The V gene lost 5 bases and the J gene lost 4 bases, with 9 bases spanning the gap. The CDR3 length is 12 residues. Per the germline V gene, CDR1 is SGHNT and CDR2 is YYREEE (reference sequence). The CDR3 sequence: CASSPEGTEAFF. CDR3 nucleotide sequence: TGTGCCAGCAGTCCCGAGGGCACTGAAGCTTTCTTT. Filled out from reference TRBV5-4 and TRBJ1-1, the complete variable domain reads ETGVTQSPTHLIKTRGQQVTLRCSSQSGHNTVSWYQQALGQGPQFIFQYYREEENGRGNFPPRFSGLQFPNYSSELNVNALELDDSALYLCASSPEGTEAFFGQGTRLTVV.

The rearrangement joins TRBV9 to TRBJ2-2, with 8 bases matching TRBD1. Trimming cost V 6 bases and J 1 base; bases outside gene matches: 11. This CDR3 spans 17 amino acids. CDR1 and CDR2 (germline): SGDLS, YYNGEE. DNA for the CDR3: TGTGCCAGCAAGGGGACAGGCCCCTCAATGAACACCGGGGAGCTGTTTTTT. It encodes CASKGTGPSMNTGELFF.

The CDR3 spells CASSMTGSGQPQHF. The CDR3 DNA sequence: TGTGCCAGCAGTATGACAGGGTCGGGTCAGCCCCAGCATTTT. The chain joins TRBV6-5 to TRBJ1-5; 7 bases agree with TRBD1. Per germline, CDR1 MNHEY and CDR2 SVGAGI. The V gene end was trimmed by 5 bases and the J gene end by 6 bases; junction bases not matched to a gene: 7. The CDR3 is made up of 14 amino acids.

CDR3 residues: CASSLELAGYYNEQFF. CDR3 sequence (DNA): TGCGCCAGCAGCTTGGAACTAGCGGGCTATTACAATGAGCAGTTCTTC. The V gene is TRBV5-1, the J gene TRBJ2-1, with 9 bases matching TRBD2. The length of the CDR3 is 16 residues. Germline values: CDR1 SGHRS, CDR2 YFSETQ. The J segment lost 4 bases and the V segment lost 0 bases, leaving 5 bases of the junction unmatched.